This is a list of T cell receptor beta chains from one sample in a study of a mutant IDH1 vaccine in newly diagnosed glioma. The antigens these receptors bind are not known. Only in-frame clones appear in the TCRdb table, and some are missing; sequencing was by immunoSEQ multiplex PCR. The sample records about 50,000 clones, roughly 92% being singletons. This specimen was PBMCs, taken from a glioma patient whose treatment included an IDH1 peptide vaccine. The source of these receptors is a man aged 45-65 years with glioma. Each CDR3 is given with its conserved first and last residue. Fields, in order: J gene, D gene, V gene, clone size, CDR3 DNA, CDR3 protein. A D gene is named only where the DNA matches it firmly. Not every row has a clone size; where given, it reads once, few, many or a size class.

TRBJ1-3	.	TRBV2	.	TGTGCCAGCGGTCAGGGCCGGGGCTCTGGAAACACCATATATTTT	CASGQGRGSGNTIYF
TRBJ2-1	.	TRBV15	.	TGTGCCACCAGCCTGACAAGAGAGGGTGAGCAGTTCTTC	CATSLTREGEQFF
TRBJ2-3	.	TRBV9	.	TGTGCCAGCAGCGTAGGAGGACGGGGACCAGCGCTTTCGGCGCAGTATTTT	CASSVGGRGPALSAQYF
TRBJ1-1	TRBD1	TRBV27	.	TGTGCCAGCAGTTCCTTAGGACAGGGGGACACTGAAGCTTTCTTT	CASSSLGQGDTEAFF
TRBJ2-1	TRBD2	TRBV15	.	TGTGCCACCAGCAGAGGTCCCACAGGGACTAGCGGTTCGAGCTCCTACAATGAGCAGTTCTTC	CATSRGPTGTSGSSSYNEQFF
TRBJ1-5	.	TRBV19	.	TGTGCCAGTAGAGACTGGGGGGACGGTCAGCCCCAGCATTTT	CASRDWGDGQPQHF
TRBJ1-2	.	TRBV6-5	.	TGTGCCAGCAGTTACTACCCGGGGCAGGGTGATGGCTACACCTTC	CASSYYPGQGDGYTF
TRBJ2-1	.	TRBV9	.	TGTGCCAGCAGCGAGGGGGTCGGGGACAATGAGCAGTTCTTC	CASSEGVGDNEQFF
TRBJ2-3	.	TRBV10-2	.	TGCGCCAGCAGAACCTTAACTGCCGCAGATACGCAGTATTTT	CASRTLTAADTQYF
TRBJ1-1	TRBD1	TRBV28	once	TGTGCCAGCAGTTGGAACCGGGACAGGGGCGGCACTGAAGCTTTCTTT	CASSWNRDRGGTEAFF
TRBJ1-1	.	TRBV4-3	.	TGCGCCAGCAGCCAAGACCCGGGCGGGGGCACTGAAGCTTTCTTT	CASSQDPGGGTEAFF
TRBJ2-1	TRBD2	TRBV10-2	.	TGCGCCAGCAGGCCAGTTAGCGGGCGCTACAATGAGCAGTTCTTC	CASRPVSGRYNEQFF
TRBJ2-7	TRBD1	TRBV5-5	.	TGTGCCAGCAGCTTGGCCGGACAGGAGGTCGAGCAGTACTTC	CASSLAGQEVEQYF
TRBJ1-2	.	TRBV10-2	.	TGCGCCAGCAGTCTCGATTCATATGGCTACACCTTC	CASSLDSYGYTF
TRBJ2-3	.	TRBV5-6	.	TGTGCCAGCAGCGGCGGAAGGGGGATAGGTGATACGCAGTATTTT	CASSGGRGIGDTQYF
TRBJ1-5	.	TRBV19	.	TGTGCCAGTAGTATAGAGAGCCCCCAGAGGGCCCAGCATTTT	CASSIESPQRAQHF
TRBJ2-5	.	TRBV7-9	once	TGTGCCAGCAGCTTAAGTAGGGGGCAAGAGACCCAGTACTTC	CASSLSRGQETQYF
TRBJ1-2	.	TRBV5-4	.	TGTGCCAGCAGCAGATCGACAGATCACTACTATGGCTACACCTTC	CASSRSTDHYYGYTF
TRBJ2-6	.	TRBV28	.	TGTGCCAGCTGGGAGTCTGGGGCCAACGTCCTGACTTTC	CASWESGANVLTF
TRBJ2-7	.	TRBV13	.	TGTGCCAGCAGCCAGATAGGGGACGGCTCTACCTACGAGCAGTACTTC	CASSQIGDGSTYEQYF
TRBJ2-7	.	TRBV6-6	.	TGTGCCAGCAGTTACCAGGGTGTCTACGAGCAGTACTTC	CASSYQGVYEQYF
TRBJ2-5	.	TRBV5-1	.	TGCGCCAGCAGCTTCCAGGTTGAAGAGACCCAGTACTTC	CASSFQVEETQYF
TRBJ2-2	.	TRBV4-1	.	TGCGCCAGCAGCCTCGACGGCGGCGGGGAGCTGTTTTTT	CASSLDGGGELFF
TRBJ1-1	.	TRBV28	.	TGTGCCAGCAGTTTCAGGTGGGAAGGGAACACTGAAGCTTTCTTT	CASSFRWEGNTEAFF
TRBJ1-2	.	TRBV18	once	TGTGCCAGCTCAATTGGGTCTACTAACTATGGCTACACCTTC	CASSIGSTNYGYTF
TRBJ2-7	.	TRBV28	.	TGTGCCAGCAGTTGGATAGGTAGACGAAGCTCCTACGAGCAGTACTTC	CASSWIGRRSSYEQYF
TRBJ1-1	TRBD1	TRBV5-4	.	TGTGCCAGCAGCTTGAGGGGACAGGGGAACACTGAAGCTTTCTTT	CASSLRGQGNTEAFF
TRBJ2-6	.	TRBV19	.	TGTGCCAGTAGTAAGGGGGGGGGCCCTGGGGCCAACGTCCTGACTTTC	CASSKGGGPGANVLTF
TRBJ1-4	.	TRBV7-2	.	TGTGCCAGCAGCTTAGGGGGGGCTGAGGGTGAAAAACTGTTTTTT	CASSLGGAEGEKLFF
TRBJ2-1	TRBD1	TRBV27	.	TGTGCCAGCAGTTTATCGAGAGGGCAGGGGGCGTACAATGAGCAGTTCTTC	CASSLSRGQGAYNEQFF
TRBJ2-3	TRBD2	TRBV6-5	.	TGTGCCAGCAGGGCTAGCGGGAGGGCCAGGGATACGCAGTATTTT	CASRASGRARDTQYF
TRBJ2-5	.	TRBV7-8	.	TGTGCCAGCAGCTTAGTGGGGCAGCGACTAGAGACCCAGTACTTC	CASSLVGQRLETQYF
TRBJ1-1	.	TRBV29-1	.	TGCAGCGTGGACCTGCTGGGGGCTTTCTTT	CSVDLLGAFF
TRBJ2-7	.	TRBV5-4	.	TGTGCCAGCAGCTCGCGGGGCGCTCGCTCCTACGAGCAGTACTTC	CASSSRGARSYEQYF
TRBJ2-1	TRBD1	TRBV28	.	TGTGCCAGCAGCACCCCGGACAGGTACGATGAGCAGTTCTTC	CASSTPDRYDEQFF
TRBJ1-6	TRBD1	TRBV5-1	.	TGCGCCAGCAGCTTACAGTATGGGACAGCGATTTCCACCCTCCACTTT	CASSLQYGTAISTLHF
TRBJ2-3	.	TRBV5-6	.	TGTGCCAGCAGCTTGTCTGGCAGTAGGGACACAGATACGCAGTATTTT	CASSLSGSRDTDTQYF
TRBJ1-6	.	TRBV9	.	TGTGCCAGCACGCGAACAGGCGGGTCTCCCCTCCACTTT	CASTRTGGSPLHF
TRBJ1-2	.	TRBV5-1	.	TGCGCCAGCAGCTTGACCCAGGGGCGGGTTGGCTACACCTTC	CASSLTQGRVGYTF
TRBJ2-7	TRBD2	TRBV28	.	TGTGCCAGCAGAAGGAGGGGAGGGCTTTCCTACGAGCAGTACTTC	CASRRRGGLSYEQYF
TRBJ1-6	TRBD1	TRBV7-8	.	TGTGCCAGCAGACGGACAGGGATTAGTTCACCCCTCCACTTT	CASRRTGISSPLHF
TRBJ2-3	TRBD2	TRBV5-1	.	TGCGCCAGCAGCTTGCGGACTAGCGGGAACCCCAAAGATACGCAGTATTTT	CASSLRTSGNPKDTQYF
TRBJ1-1	.	TRBV6-5	.	TGTGCCAGCAGCTACCGGGCGCACACTGAAGCTTTCTTT	CASSYRAHTEAFF